This T cell receptor beta chain is drawn from a study of T cells in Graves' hyperthyroidism and ophthalmopathy. Findings of the study overall: Expanded thyroid clonotypes (above 0.001) were mostly also found in blood.

This clonotype appeared many times. The antigen is unknown. Patients showing uncontrolled infection, other autoimmune disease, pregnancy or lactation were ineligible. The diagnostic basis comprised clinical symptoms, serum thyroxine and TRAb, thyroid ultrasound and orbital computed tomography. Using around 10 ml of fresh peripheral blood, PBMCs were prepared. TCR beta CDR3 sequences were amplified from RNA transcripts. First-round RT-PCR of the TCR CDR3 relied on the HTBI primer set. From the multiplex PCR reads, TCRdb called clonotypes with MiXCR, one entry per CDR3 protein. The table lists around 420,000 distinct CDR3 sequences, more than 15% of them singletons, with roughly 15% in the top ten. The CDR3 runs 16 residues. Germline CDR1 is SGDLS and CDR2 is YYNGEE. Trimming left V 3 bases short and J 0 bases short, with 12 bases between.

This receptor was taken from a woman aged 18-29 years with Graves' hyperthyroidism. Material for sequencing was blood. V is TRBV9 and J is TRBJ2-2, with D possibly called TRBD1 or TRBD2 (5 bases each). The CDR3 region is CASSAGTHANTGELFF. CDR3 sequence (DNA): TGTGCCAGCAGCGCCGGGACGCACGCGAACACCGGGGAGCTGTTTTTT.